This T cell receptor (beta chain) was sequenced for a study of response to subunit inactivated influenza vaccine (dated by TCRdb to the late 2010s). Regarding the complete study: The study used deep quantitative T cell receptor repertoire profiling to track responses to a trivalent subunit inactivated influenza vaccine. Here is what the overall study found, with its caveats: The authors suggested that each seasonal influenza vaccination may recruit only a limited number of new T cells.

Library prep was done by RT-PCR. Instrument used: Illumina HiSeq 2500. The public reads were quality trimmed at Q25 with fastp and then assembled into clones with MiXCR by TCRdb, keeping productive beta chains. Records with the same CDR3 protein are collapsed into one entry carrying the most frequent genes and DNA. Here the sample has hundreds of thousands of distinct CDR3 sequences; about 8% occur a single time. Approximately 13% of the sample is held by the ten biggest clonotypes. As to this clonotype: No cognate antigen has been identified for it. No qualities accompany the bases; no much larger clone lies one base away.

Ends trimmed: V by 6 bases, J by 4 bases; bases unmatched to a gene: 11. The CDR3 sequence holds 18 residues, the cysteine and phenylalanine included. The entry retains the CDR3 DNA only, 54 bases that are in frame from base 1. CDR1 SGHAT and CDR2 FQDESV are derived from the germline V gene (reference sequence). The V and J genes are TRBV11-1 and TRBJ2-6, and 11 junction bases match TRBD1. This specimen consisted of PBMCs from blood, obtained about 24 months after vaccination. The TCR sequence derives from a man between 50 and 75 years old who received an inactivated influenza vaccine. Donor details come from another sample of the same person, matched by shared clones. The DNA sequence is TGTGCCAGCAGACCGACCGGGACAGGGGGATCCGGGGCCAACGTCCTGACTTTC. The translation is CASRPTGTGGSGANVLTF.